These T cell receptor beta chains were read from a single sample in a study of blood T cell repertoires in COVID-19. The data were produced by immunoSEQ multiplex PCR, yet TCRdb's version contains in-frame clones alone and is incomplete. The repertoire holds a few hundred thousand clones, 89% seen once, with approximately 0.85% in the top ten. Material: peripheral blood. The receptors derive from a woman aged 40 to 50 who had recovered from COVID-19. The CDR3 runs from the conserved cysteine through the conserved F or W. D genes are given only for firm matches. The size of a clone is reported for some rows only, either as once, few or many, or as a class for expanded clones.

abundance,v_gene,d_gene,j_gene,CDR3nt,CDR3aa
NA,TRBV6-6,TRBD2,TRBJ2-2,TGTGCCAGCAGTCACGAGGCTAGCGGGACCTCCCTCACCACCGGGGAGCTGTTTTTT,CASSHEASGTSLTTGELFF
NA,TRBV2,TRBD2,TRBJ2-1,TGTGCCAGCAGTCGGACTAGCGGAGTTGGTAATGAGCAGTTCTTC,CASSRTSGVGNEQFF
NA,TRBV28,TRBD1,TRBJ1-1,TGTGCCAGCAGTTTAGAGGGGGCGGGGACGGATATATCGTCCACTGAAGCTTTCTTT,CASSLEGAGTDISSTEAFF
NA,TRBV19,NA,TRBJ2-1,TGTGCCAGTAGCATCATCCAGGGGAACTCCTACAATGAGCAGTTCTTC,CASSIIQGNSYNEQFF
NA,TRBV30,TRBD2,TRBJ2-1,TGTGCCTGGGATACTAGCGGGAGGTACAATGAGCAGTTCTTC,CAWDTSGRYNEQFF
NA,TRBV3-1/TRBV3-2,TRBD2,TRBJ2-2,TGTGCCAGCAGCCATTCAAGGGCGGGAGAGGTCACCGGGGAGCTGTTTTTT,CASSHSRAGEVTGELFF
NA,TRBV5-1,NA,TRBJ2-3,TGCGCCAGCAGCTTGTTGCTGACTGGCGGTACGCAGTATTTT,CASSLLLTGGTQYF
NA,TRBV18,NA,TRBJ1-1,TGTGCCAGCTCACCACAAGGGAGTTGGGAAGCTTTCTTT,CASSPQGSWEAFF
once,TRBV7-9,NA,TRBJ2-1,TGTGCCACCGGCGGAGGGCCGGCCGAGCAGTTCTTC,CATGGGPAEQFF
NA,TRBV5-1,TRBD1,TRBJ2-2,TGCGCCAGCCGGGACAGGGAGAACACCGGGGAGCTGTTTTTT,CASRDRENTGELFF
NA,TRBV3-1/TRBV3-2,NA,TRBJ1-1,TGTGCCAGCAGCCAAGAAGGGGCAGGGACTGAAGCTTTCTTT,CASSQEGAGTEAFF
NA,TRBV4-2,NA,TRBJ2-1,TGTGCCAGCAGCCAAGATCTTCGCGGGACTCCTTCGGACAATGAGCAGTTCTTC,CASSQDLRGTPSDNEQFF
NA,TRBV9,TRBD2,TRBJ2-1,TGTGCCAGCAGCCCAGGCTGGACTAGCCTGGTTGAGCAGTTCTTC,CASSPGWTSLVEQFF
NA,TRBV24-1,TRBD2,TRBJ2-3,TGTGCCACCGGAGACGGCGGGACTAGCGGGAGGGCCTTCACAGATACGCAGTATTTT,CATGDGGTSGRAFTDTQYF
NA,TRBV11-3,TRBD2,TRBJ2-7,TGTGCCAGCAGCTTGAGCGGCGGGGGAGCCTACGAGCAGTACTTC,CASSLSGGGAYEQYF
NA,TRBV4-1,NA,TRBJ2-1,TGCGCCAGCAGCCACCCGGGAGTATCGGGTGAGCAGTTCTTC,CASSHPGVSGEQFF
NA,TRBV5-7,TRBD2,TRBJ2-5,TGTGCCAGCAGGGGGGGTAGCGGGACGATCCAAGAGACCCAGTACTTC,CASRGGSGTIQETQYF
once,TRBV7-9,NA,TRBJ2-7,TGTGCCAGCAGCTTGAGAGGGACCTACGAGCAGTACTTC,CASSLRGTYEQYF
NA,TRBV10-2,NA,TRBJ1-1,TGCGCCGGAAAAAACAGGGAAAGGAAAACTGAAGCTTTCTTT,CAGKNRERKTEAFF
NA,TRBV12-3/TRBV12-4,NA,TRBJ2-6,TGTGCCAGCACAGACTCTGGGGCCAACGTCCTGACTTTC,CASTDSGANVLTF
NA,TRBV10-3,NA,TRBJ2-7,TGTGCCATCAGGGCGGCGGCCGGCATCTACGAGCAGTACTTC,CAIRAAAGIYEQYF
once,TRBV19,TRBD1,TRBJ2-3,TGTGCCAGTAGTATCCGGGACAGAAGCACAGATACGCAGTATTTT,CASSIRDRSTDTQYF
NA,TRBV11-3,NA,TRBJ2-3,TGTGCCAGCAGCTTAGAGCTTGGGGTGGTAGCGGACAGCACAGATACGCAGTATTTT,CASSLELGVVADSTDTQYF
NA,TRBV27,TRBD2,TRBJ2-3,TGTGCCAGCAGTTCCTTCGGACTAGCGGGACCTAACCGGGGGATAGATACGCAGTATTTT,CASSSFGLAGPNRGIDTQYF
NA,TRBV7-8,TRBD2,TRBJ2-3,TGTGCCAGCAGCCGGGAGGCTAGCGGGACTAGGGATACGCAGTATTTT,CASSREASGTRDTQYF
NA,TRBV29-1,TRBD2,TRBJ2-1,TGCAGCGCCCTATCATCGGGGGGGTACAATGAGCAGTTCTTC,CSALSSGGYNEQFF
NA,TRBV7-6,NA,TRBJ1-1,TGTGCCAGCAGCCAGACAGTTGGCAGTCCCATGATCACTGAAGCTTTCTTT,CASSQTVGSPMITEAFF
NA,TRBV30,TRBD2,TRBJ2-3,TGTGCCTGGTCACTAGCGGGAGTCCCAGATACGCAGTATTTT,CAWSLAGVPDTQYF
NA,TRBV13,NA,TRBJ2-5,TGTGCCAGCAGCTTAGGGGTGGTTTCGGTCTGGGAGACCCAGTACTTC,CASSLGVVSVWETQYF
NA,TRBV5-1,NA,TRBJ1-6,TGCGCCAGCAGCTTTTGGGGGGGGTTGAATTCACCCCTCCACTTT,CASSFWGGLNSPLHF
once,TRBV30,TRBD2,TRBJ2-5,TGTGCCTGGAGTGTAAGCCCTAGCGGAGAAGAGACCCAGTACTTC,CAWSVSPSGEETQYF
NA,TRBV2,NA,TRBJ2-5,TGTGCCAGCAGTGCTGTCTCAGTCCAGCAAGAGACCCAGTACTTC,CASSAVSVQQETQYF
once,TRBV27,NA,TRBJ2-5,TGTGCCAGCAGCCGACCCCGCAGCGCCAGAGTTCGGGAGACCCAGTACTTC,CASSRPRSARVRETQYF
NA,TRBV18,NA,TRBJ2-1,TGTGCCAGCTCACCCCAGGGTCGAGAGGATGAGCAGTTCTTC,CASSPQGREDEQFF
NA,TRBV29-1,NA,TRBJ2-1,TGCAGCGTTGACCCGCCCCCCGACACACGAATATACAATGAGCAGTTCTTC,CSVDPPPDTRIYNEQFF
NA,TRBV7-2,TRBD2,TRBJ2-2,TGTGCCAGCAGGCTAGCGGGAAACACCGGGGAGCTGTTTTTT,CASRLAGNTGELFF
NA,TRBV27,NA,TRBJ2-7,TGTGCCAGCAGTCATCCAGGCAGGGCCTACGAGCAGTACTTC,CASSHPGRAYEQYF
NA,TRBV6-5,NA,TRBJ2-3,TGTGCCAGCGCGAGGGAAAGCACAGATACGCAGTATTTT,CASARESTDTQYF
NA,TRBV4-2,NA,TRBJ2-2,TGTGCCAGCAGTCAAATAGCGGTTGGGGACGACACCGGGGAGCTGTTTTTT,CASSQIAVGDDTGELFF
NA,TRBV19,NA,TRBJ2-1,TGTGCCAGTGGCTTGGAGAAGGAGCAGTTCTTC,CASGLEKEQFF
NA,TRBV19,NA,TRBJ1-4,TGTGCCAGTAGTACAACAGGGAAGGCAACTAATGAAAAACTGTTTTTT,CASSTTGKATNEKLFF
NA,TRBV7-9,NA,TRBJ1-1,TGTGCCAGCAGTGAGAGCTCAGGGGACACTGAAGCTTTCTTT,CASSESSGDTEAFF
NA,TRBV9,TRBD1,TRBJ1-2,TGTGCCAGCAGCGCCGACAGGGACGGCTACACCTTC,CASSADRDGYTF
NA,TRBV27,NA,TRBJ2-2,TGTGCCAGCAGTTTAGTAAAAATCGGGGAGCTGTTTTTT,CASSLVKIGELFF
NA,TRBV6-7,NA,TRBJ2-7,TGTGCCAGCAGTTACTCGTCGGGTAGCATATTAGACTACGAGCAGTACTTC,CASSYSSGSILDYEQYF
NA,TRBV18,TRBD1,TRBJ1-1,TGTGCCAGCTCACCTGGACAGGGGGCAACTGAAGCTTTCTTT,CASSPGQGATEAFF
few,TRBV28,TRBD1,TRBJ1-1,TGTGCCAGCAGTCCCCGACAGGGTCGGGTCACTGAAGCTTTCTTT,CASSPRQGRVTEAFF
NA,TRBV28,TRBD1,TRBJ2-2,TGTGCCAGCAGTGGACAGGGGGCGCAACCCGGGGAGCTGTTTTTT,CASSGQGAQPGELFF
NA,TRBV5-1,NA,TRBJ1-2,TGCGCCAGCAGCTTGGACAGGAACTATGGCTACACCTTC,CASSLDRNYGYTF
few,TRBV9,TRBD2,TRBJ2-2,TGTGCCAGCAGCGCATGGGGGGGTAACACCGGGGAGCTGTTTTTT,CASSAWGGNTGELFF
NA,TRBV7-2,TRBD1,TRBJ1-2,TGTGCCAGCAGCTTAGGGGCAGGGGGCGGCTACACCTTC,CASSLGAGGGYTF
NA,TRBV3-1/TRBV3-2,TRBD2,TRBJ2-3,TGTGCCAGCGGGGAGGGTTTTCTGCATTTT,CASGEGFLHF
NA,TRBV11-2,NA,TRBJ1-6,TGTGCCACGAGCTCCTATAATTCACCCCTCCACTTT,CATSSYNSPLHF
NA,TRBV9,NA,TRBJ2-7,TGTGCCAGCAGCGTGGACAGTAACTCCTACGAGCAGTACTTC,CASSVDSNSYEQYF
NA,TRBV3-1/TRBV3-2,NA,TRBJ2-1,TGTGCCAGCAGCCAAGTTTCGGGTATTGAGCAGTTCTTC,CASSQVSGIEQFF
many,TRBV7-8,NA,TRBJ1-1,TGTGCCAGCAGCTCCCAGGCAGACATGAACACTGAAGCTTTCTTT,CASSSQADMNTEAFF
NA,TRBV29-1,TRBD1,TRBJ2-7,TGCAGCGTTGCTAGGGGGACAGGGGCCTACGAGCAGTACTTC,CSVARGTGAYEQYF